The TCR beta chain under discussion was sequenced for a study of beta chain features in type 1 diabetes. Sorting with CD45RO/CCR7/CD25/CD127/CD95/CD27 yielded naive, central memory, regulatory and stem-like memory CD4+ cells. A word on this clone: Its antigen is not known.

CDR1 and CDR2 from the germline V gene are LNHDA and SQIVND (reference sequence). V gave up 2 bases and J gave up 10 bases, with 12 bases separating them. This CDR3 spans 14 amino acids. Every bit of the isolated RNA underwent reverse transcription, so sequencing read expressed TCRB transcripts. Deep immunoSEQ sequencing covered naive, central memory and regulatory T cell samples. Only in-frame clones appear in the TCRdb table, and some are missing; sequencing was by immunoSEQ multiplex PCR. In the table there are 110,000 to 150,000 clones, 9.2% of which are singletons. Study results and limitations: Researchers reported that naive, central memory and Treg TCRB repertoires appeared more similar in patients than in healthy donors.

The sequence derives from a man between 18 and 35 years old in good health. The chain links TRBV19 to TRBJ1-6; no clear D gene. Specimen: central memory CD4+ T cells from blood. CDR3 sequence: CASSIPGGESPLHF. CDR3 DNA: TGTGCCAGTAGTATACCGGGTGGGGAGTCACCCCTCCACTTT.